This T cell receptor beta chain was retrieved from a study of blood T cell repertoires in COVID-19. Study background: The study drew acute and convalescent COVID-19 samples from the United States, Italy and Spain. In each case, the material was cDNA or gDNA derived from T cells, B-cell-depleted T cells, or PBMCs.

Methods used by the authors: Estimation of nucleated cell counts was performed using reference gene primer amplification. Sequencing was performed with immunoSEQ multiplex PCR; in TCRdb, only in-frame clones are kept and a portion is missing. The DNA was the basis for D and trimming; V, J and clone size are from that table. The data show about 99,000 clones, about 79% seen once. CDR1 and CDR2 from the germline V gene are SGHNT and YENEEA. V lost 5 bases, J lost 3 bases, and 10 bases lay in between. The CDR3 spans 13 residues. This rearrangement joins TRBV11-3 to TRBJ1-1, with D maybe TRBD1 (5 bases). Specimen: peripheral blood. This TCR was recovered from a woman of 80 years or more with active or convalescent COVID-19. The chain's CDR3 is CASSVGGDTEAFF. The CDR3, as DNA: TGTGCCAGCAGCGTGGGGGGGGACACTGAAGCTTTCTTT.